The T cell receptor beta chain under discussion was sequenced for a study of blood T cell repertoires in COVID-19. This CDR3 is built from 14 residues. Trimming removed 1 base at V and 10 bases at J, with 11 bases between. Germline V gives CDR1 SEHNR, CDR2 FQNEAQ (reference sequence). Method: immunoSEQ multiplex PCR; TCRdb's copy keeps in-frame clones and lacks some. The repertoire includes fewer than 15,000 clones, about 90% of them detected once, and less than 25% sits in the top ten. This TCR was recovered from a human donor with active COVID-19. The donor label of this sample is uncertain. The chain recombines TRBV7-9 with TRBJ1-6, with D hard to call. The sample consisted of peripheral blood. The CDR3 bases are TGTGCCAGCAGCTTAGGAGGGAATGGCTCACCCCTCCACTTT. It is translated as CASSLGGNGSPLHF.